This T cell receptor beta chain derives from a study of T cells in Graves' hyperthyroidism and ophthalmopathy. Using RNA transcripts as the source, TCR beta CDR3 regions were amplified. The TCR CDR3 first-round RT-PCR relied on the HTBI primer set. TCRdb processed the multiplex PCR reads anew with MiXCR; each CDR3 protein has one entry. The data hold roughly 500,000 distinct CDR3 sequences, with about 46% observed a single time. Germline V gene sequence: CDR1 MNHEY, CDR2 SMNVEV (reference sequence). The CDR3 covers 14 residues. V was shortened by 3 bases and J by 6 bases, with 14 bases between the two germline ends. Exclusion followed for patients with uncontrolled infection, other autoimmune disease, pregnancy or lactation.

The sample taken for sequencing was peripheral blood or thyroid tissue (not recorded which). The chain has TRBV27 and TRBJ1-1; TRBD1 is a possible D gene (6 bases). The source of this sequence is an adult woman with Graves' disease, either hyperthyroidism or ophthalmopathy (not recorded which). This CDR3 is CASSFVGAEAEAFF. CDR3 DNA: TGTGCCAGCAGTTTTGTGGGGGCTGAGGCTGAAGCTTTCTTT.